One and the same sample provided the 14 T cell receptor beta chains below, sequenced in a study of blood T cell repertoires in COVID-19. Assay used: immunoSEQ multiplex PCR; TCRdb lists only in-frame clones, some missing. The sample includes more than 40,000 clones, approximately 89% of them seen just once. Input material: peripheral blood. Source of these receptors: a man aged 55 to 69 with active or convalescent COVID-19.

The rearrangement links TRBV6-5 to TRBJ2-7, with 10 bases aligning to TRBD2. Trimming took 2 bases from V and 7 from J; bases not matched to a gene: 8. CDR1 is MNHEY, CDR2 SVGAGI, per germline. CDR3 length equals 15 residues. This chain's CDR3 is CASSYGGAGGDEQYF. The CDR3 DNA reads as TGTGCCAGCAGTTACGGAGGAGCGGGGGGGGATGAGCAGTACTTC.

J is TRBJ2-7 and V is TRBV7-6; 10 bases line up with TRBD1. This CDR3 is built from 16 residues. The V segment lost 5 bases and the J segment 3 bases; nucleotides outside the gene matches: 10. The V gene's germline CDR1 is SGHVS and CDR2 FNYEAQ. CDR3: CASSRPQTGGNYEQYF. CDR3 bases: TGTGCCAGCAGCCGTCCTCAGACAGGGGGCAACTACGAGCAGTACTTC.

CDR3 amino acids: CASSPTIEAGAREQFF. DNA for the CDR3: TGTGCCAGCAGCCCGACCATTGAAGCGGGGGCCCGGGAGCAGTTCTTC. The chain has TRBV9 and TRBJ2-1; 8 bases map to TRBD2. The CDR3 is 16 amino acids. Losses at the gene ends were 4 bases for V and 10 bases for J; bases not matched to a gene: 16. CDR1 is SGDLS, CDR2 YYNGEE, per germline.

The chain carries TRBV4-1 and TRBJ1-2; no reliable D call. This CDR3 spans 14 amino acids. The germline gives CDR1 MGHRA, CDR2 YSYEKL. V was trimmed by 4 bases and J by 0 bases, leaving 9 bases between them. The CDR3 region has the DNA TGCGCCAGCAGCCCCCTGGCCACTAACTATGGCTACACCTTC. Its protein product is CASSPLATNYGYTF.

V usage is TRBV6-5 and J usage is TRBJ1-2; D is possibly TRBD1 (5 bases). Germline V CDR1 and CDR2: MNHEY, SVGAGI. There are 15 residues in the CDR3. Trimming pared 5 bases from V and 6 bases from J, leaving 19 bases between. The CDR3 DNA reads TGTGCCAGCAGTCGCATCACCGGGGGAAGAAATGGCTACACCTTC. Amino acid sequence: CASSRITGGRNGYTF.

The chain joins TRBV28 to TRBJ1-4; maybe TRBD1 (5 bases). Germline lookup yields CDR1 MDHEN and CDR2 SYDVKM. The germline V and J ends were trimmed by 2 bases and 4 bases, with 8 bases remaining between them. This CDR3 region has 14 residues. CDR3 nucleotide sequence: TGTGCCAGCAGTTTAGCCAGGGATAATGAAAAACTGTTTTTT. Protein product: CASSLARDNEKLFF.

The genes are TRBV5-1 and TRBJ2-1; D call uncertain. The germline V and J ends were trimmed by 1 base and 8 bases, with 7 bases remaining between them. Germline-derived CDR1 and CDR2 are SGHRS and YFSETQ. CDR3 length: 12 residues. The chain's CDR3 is CASSLTFDEQFF. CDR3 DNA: TGCGCCAGCAGCTTGACATTTGATGAGCAGTTCTTC.

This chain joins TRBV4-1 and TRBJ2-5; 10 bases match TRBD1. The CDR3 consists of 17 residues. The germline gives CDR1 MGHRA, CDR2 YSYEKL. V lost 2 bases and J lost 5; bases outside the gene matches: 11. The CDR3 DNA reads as TGCGCCAGCAGCCAAACGACCGGGACAGGGGAGGTGGAGACCCAGTACTTC. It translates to CASSQTTGTGEVETQYF.

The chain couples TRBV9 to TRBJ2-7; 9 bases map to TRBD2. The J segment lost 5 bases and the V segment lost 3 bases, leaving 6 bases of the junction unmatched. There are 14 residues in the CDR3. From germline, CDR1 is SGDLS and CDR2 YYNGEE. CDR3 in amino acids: CASSASGEKDEQYF. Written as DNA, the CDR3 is TGTGCCAGCAGCGCTAGCGGGGAAAAGGACGAGCAGTACTTC.

The CDR3: CASSEYQETQYF. Here the CDR3 DNA reads TGTGCCAGCTCAGAGTACCAAGAGACCCAGTACTTC. This chain links TRBV18 with TRBJ2-5; D ambiguous. The CDR3 loop spans 12 amino acids. CDR1 and CDR2 from the germline V gene are KGHSH and LQKENI. V was trimmed by 5 bases and J by 0 bases, leaving 4 bases between them.

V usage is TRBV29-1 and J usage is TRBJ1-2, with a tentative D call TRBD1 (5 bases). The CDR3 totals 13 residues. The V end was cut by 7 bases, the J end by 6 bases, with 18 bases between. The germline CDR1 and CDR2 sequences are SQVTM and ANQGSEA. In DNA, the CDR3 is TGCAGCGCGCACGCGGGGGGTTTTAATGGCTACACCTTC. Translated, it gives CSAHAGGFNGYTF.

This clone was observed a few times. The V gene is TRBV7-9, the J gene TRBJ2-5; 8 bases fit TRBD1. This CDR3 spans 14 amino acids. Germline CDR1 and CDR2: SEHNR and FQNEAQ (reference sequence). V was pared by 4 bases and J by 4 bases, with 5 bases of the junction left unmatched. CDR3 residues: CASSSSGGGETQYF. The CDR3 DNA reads TGTGCCAGCAGCTCCTCAGGGGGCGGAGAGACCCAGTACTTC.

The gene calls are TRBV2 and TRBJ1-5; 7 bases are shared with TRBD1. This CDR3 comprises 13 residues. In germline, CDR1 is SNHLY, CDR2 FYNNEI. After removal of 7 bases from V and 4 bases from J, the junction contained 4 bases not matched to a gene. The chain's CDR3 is CASTGTENQPQHF. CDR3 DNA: TGTGCCAGCACCGGGACAGAAAATCAGCCCCAGCATTTT.

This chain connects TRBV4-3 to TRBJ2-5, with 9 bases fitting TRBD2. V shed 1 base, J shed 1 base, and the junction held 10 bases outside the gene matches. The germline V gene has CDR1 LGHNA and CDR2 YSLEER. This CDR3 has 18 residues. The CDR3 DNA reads TGCGCCAGCAGCCAAGTAGCGAGGGCTAGCGGGGCCCAAGAGACCCAGTACTTC. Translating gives CASSQVARASGAQETQYF.